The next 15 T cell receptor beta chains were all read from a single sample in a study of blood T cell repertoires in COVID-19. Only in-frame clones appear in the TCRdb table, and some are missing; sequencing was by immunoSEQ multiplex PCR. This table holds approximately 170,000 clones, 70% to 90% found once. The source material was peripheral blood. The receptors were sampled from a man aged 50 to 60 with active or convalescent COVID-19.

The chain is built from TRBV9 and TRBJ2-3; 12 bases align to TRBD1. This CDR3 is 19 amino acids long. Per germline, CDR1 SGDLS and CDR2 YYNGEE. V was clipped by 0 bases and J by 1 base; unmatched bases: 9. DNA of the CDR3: TGTGCCAGCAGCGTAGAGGGGACAGGGGGCCATGGTGGCACAGATACGCAGTATTTT. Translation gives CASSVEGTGGHGGTDTQYF.

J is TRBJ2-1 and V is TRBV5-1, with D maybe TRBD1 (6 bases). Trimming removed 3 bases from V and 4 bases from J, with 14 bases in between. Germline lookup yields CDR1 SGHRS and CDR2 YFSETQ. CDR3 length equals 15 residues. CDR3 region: CASSWDGTTYNEQFF. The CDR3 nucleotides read TGCGCCAGCAGCTGGGACGGGACAACTTACAATGAGCAGTTCTTC.

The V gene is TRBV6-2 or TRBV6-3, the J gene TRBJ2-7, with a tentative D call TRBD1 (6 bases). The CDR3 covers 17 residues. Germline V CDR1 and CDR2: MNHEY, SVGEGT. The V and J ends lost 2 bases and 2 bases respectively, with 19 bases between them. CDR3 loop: CASSYGPQDSLPYEQYF. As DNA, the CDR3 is TGTGCCAGCAGTTACGGTCCACAGGACAGCCTACCCTACGAGCAGTACTTC.

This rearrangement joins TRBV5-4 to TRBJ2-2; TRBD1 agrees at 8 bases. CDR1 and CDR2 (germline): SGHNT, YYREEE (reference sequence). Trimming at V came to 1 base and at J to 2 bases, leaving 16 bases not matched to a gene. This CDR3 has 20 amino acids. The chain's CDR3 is CASSLFFSDRVGRNTGELFF. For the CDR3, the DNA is TGTGCCAGCAGCTTGTTTTTTTCGGACAGGGTAGGGAGAAACACCGGGGAGCTGTTTTTT.

DNA of the CDR3: TGCAGCGTAGAGTTTAGAGCGAGAAGCTCCTACGAGCAGTACTTC. Amino acid sequence: CSVEFRARSSYEQYF. The chain uses TRBV29-1 and TRBJ2-7; D gene ambiguous. CDR1 and CDR2 from the germline V gene are SQVTM and ANQGSEA. There are 15 residues in the CDR3. With 6 bases removed from V and 0 bases from J, the gap between germline ends came to 18 bases.

CDR3: CASSQDFGTASGNTIYF. For the CDR3, the DNA is TGCGCCAGCAGCCAAGATTTCGGCACAGCCTCTGGAAACACCATATATTTT. V and J are TRBV4-1 and TRBJ1-3, with D hard to call. V was trimmed by 0 bases and J by 0 bases, leaving 12 bases between them. From germline, CDR1 is MGHRA and CDR2 YSYEKL. The length of the CDR3 is 17 residues.

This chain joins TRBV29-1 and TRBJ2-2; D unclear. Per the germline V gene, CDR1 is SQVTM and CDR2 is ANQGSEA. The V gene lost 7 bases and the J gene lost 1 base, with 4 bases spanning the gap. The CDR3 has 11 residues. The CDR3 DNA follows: TGCAGCGGAGGGAACACCGGGGAGCTGTTTTTT. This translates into CSGGNTGELFF.

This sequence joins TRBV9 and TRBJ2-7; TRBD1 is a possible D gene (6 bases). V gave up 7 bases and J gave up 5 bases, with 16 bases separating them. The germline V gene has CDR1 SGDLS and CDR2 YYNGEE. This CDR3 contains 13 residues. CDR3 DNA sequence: TGTGCCAGCTCCGAACAGGGCCGGGACGAGCAGTACTTC. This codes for CASSEQGRDEQYF. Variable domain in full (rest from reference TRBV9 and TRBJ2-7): DSGVTQTPKHLITATGQRVTLRCSPRSGDLSVYWYQQSLDQGLQFLIQYYNGEERAKGNILERFSAQQFPDLHSELNLSSLELGDSALYFCASSEQGRDEQYFGPGTRLTVT.

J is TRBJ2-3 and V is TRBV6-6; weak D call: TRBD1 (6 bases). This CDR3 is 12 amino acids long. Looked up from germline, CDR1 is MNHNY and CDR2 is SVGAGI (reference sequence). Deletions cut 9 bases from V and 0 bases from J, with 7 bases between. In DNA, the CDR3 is TGTGCCAGTGGACAGAGCACAGATACGCAGTATTTT. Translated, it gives CASGQSTDTQYF.

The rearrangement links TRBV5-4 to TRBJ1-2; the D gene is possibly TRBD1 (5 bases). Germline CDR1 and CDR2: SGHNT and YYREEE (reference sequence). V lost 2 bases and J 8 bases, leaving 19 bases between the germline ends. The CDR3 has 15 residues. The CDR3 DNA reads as TGTGCCAGCAGCTTTGGGAGGTCGGAGGGGAAAGGCTACACCTTC. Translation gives CASSFGRSEGKGYTF.

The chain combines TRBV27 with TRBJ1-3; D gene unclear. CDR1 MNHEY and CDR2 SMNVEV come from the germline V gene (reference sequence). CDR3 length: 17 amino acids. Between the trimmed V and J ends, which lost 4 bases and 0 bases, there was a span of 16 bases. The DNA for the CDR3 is TGTGCCAGCAGTTACACCCCAGGAGGGTACTCTGGAAACACCATATATTTT. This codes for CASSYTPGGYSGNTIYF.

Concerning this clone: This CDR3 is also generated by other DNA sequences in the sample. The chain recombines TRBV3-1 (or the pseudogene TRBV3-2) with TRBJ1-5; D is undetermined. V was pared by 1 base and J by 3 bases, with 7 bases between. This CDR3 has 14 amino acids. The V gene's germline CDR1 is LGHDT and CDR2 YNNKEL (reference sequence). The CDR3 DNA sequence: TGTGCCAGCAGCCAAGCAGGAAACAATCAGCCCCAGCATTTT. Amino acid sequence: CASSQAGNNQPQHF.

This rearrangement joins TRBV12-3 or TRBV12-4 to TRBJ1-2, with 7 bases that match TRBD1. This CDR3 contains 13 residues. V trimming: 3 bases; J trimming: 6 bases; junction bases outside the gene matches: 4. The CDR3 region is CASSFGQADGYTF. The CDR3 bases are TGTGCCAGCAGTTTTGGACAGGCGGATGGCTACACCTTC.

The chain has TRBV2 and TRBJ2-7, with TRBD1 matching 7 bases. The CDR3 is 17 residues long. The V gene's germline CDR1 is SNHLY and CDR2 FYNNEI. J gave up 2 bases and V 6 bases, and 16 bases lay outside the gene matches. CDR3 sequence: CASSYTINRDRPYEQYF. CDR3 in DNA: TGTGCCAGCAGCTACACTATTAACCGGGACAGACCCTACGAGCAGTACTTC.

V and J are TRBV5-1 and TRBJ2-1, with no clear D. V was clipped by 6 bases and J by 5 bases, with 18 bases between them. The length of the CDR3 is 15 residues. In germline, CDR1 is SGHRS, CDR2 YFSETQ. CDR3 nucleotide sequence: TGCGCCAGCACTCGTAATACCATCAACAACAATGAGCAGTTCTTC. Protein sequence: CASTRNTINNNEQFF.